This T cell receptor beta chain was sequenced during a study of blood T cell repertoires in COVID-19. Study context: Samples representing acute and convalescent COVID-19 were sourced from the United States, Italy and Spain. PBMCs, B-cell-depleted T cells, or T cells were the source of the cDNA or gDNA that made up the material.

Germline V gene lookup returns CDR1 DFQATT and CDR2 SNEGSKA (reference sequence). The CDR3 contains 11 residues. Deletions cut 4 bases from V and 1 base from J, with 5 bases between. Sequencing used immunoSEQ multiplex PCR; TCRdb keeps in-frame clones, though not all of them. The sample holds 330,000 or so clones, over 80% seen once. Input material: peripheral blood. The chain couples TRBV20-1 to TRBJ2-7; the D gene is possibly TRBD1 (5 bases). The sequence came from a man in his thirties or forties with COVID-19, enrolled during active disease. In nucleotides, the CDR3 is TGCAGTGCTACAGGGTCCTACGAGCAGTACTTC. This codes for CSATGSYEQYF.